These T cell receptor beta chains were read from a single sample in a study of T-cell reconstitution after alpha-beta-depleted transplantation in children. MiXCR, applied by TCRdb to the PCR reads, yields one record per CDR3 protein. Here the sample spans around 250,000 distinct CDR3 sequences, 9.9% being singletons. The sample consisted of PBMCs from the stem cell graft donor, taken from the stem cell graft. These receptors were taken from a human donor who donated a stem cell graft to a child with SCID. The CDR3 runs from the conserved cysteine through the conserved F or W. D genes are given only for firm matches. Size values are once, few and many counts, or a class for expanded clones, and some rows have none.

clone_size j_call v_call d_call cdr3_nt cdr3_aa
few TRBJ2-7 TRBV29-1 TRBD1 TGCAGCGTTCGACAGGGGGACTACGAGCAGTACTTC CSVRQGDYEQYF
few TRBJ2-1 TRBV7-8 NA TGTGCCAGCAGCTTAGCGATTCGGGGTGAGCAGTTCTTC CASSLAIRGEQFF
NA TRBJ1-1 TRBV7-3 TRBD1 TGTGCCAGCAGCGCCCTCCCTGGACAGGGAGGCACTGAAGCTTTCTTT CASSALPGQGGTEAFF
NA TRBJ2-7 TRBV20-1 TRBD2 TGCAGTGCTCAGGGACTAGCGGGGGCGAGCTCCTACGAGCAGTACTTC CSAQGLAGASSYEQYF
NA TRBJ1-2 TRBV5-1 TRBD1 TGCGCCAGCGCCGGGACAGGGGGCCGCAACTATGGCTACACCTTC CASAGTGGRNYGYTF
few TRBJ1-1 TRBV5-1 NA TGCGCCAGCAGCCGGCGAGAGTTAAGGGGTGAAGCTTTCTTT CASSRRELRGEAFF
many TRBJ2-7 TRBV2 TRBD1 TGTGCCAGCAGTCCCACAGGGGACGAGCAGTACTTC CASSPTGDEQYF
many TRBJ1-1 TRBV7-9 NA TGTGCCAGCAGCTTAGTTTCAGGGAAAACTGAAGCTTTCTTT CASSLVSGKTEAFF
NA TRBJ1-2 TRBV7-9 NA TGTGCCAGCAGCTTTAACAGGGAAGACTACACCTTC CASSFNREDYTF
NA TRBJ1-2 TRBV20-1 NA TGCAGTGCTAGAGATCAGGCAGGGCATGGCTACACCTTC CSARDQAGHGYTF
NA TRBJ1-1 TRBV12-3/TRBV12-4 NA TGTGCCAGCAGTTTAGGGGGGCCGGTGGCTTTCTTT CASSLGGPVAFF
NA TRBJ2-1 TRBV20-1 TRBD2 TGCAGTGCTAGAGGTCTAGCGGGGGGCACTCCCAACAATGAGCAGTTCTTC CSARGLAGGTPNNEQFF
NA TRBJ2-1 TRBV2 NA TGTGCCAGGGGGCTCGACGGCAATGAGCAGTTCTTC CARGLDGNEQFF
NA TRBJ2-3 TRBV18 NA TGTGCCAGCTCACCACCGGGACTCTACCGCACAGATACGCAGTATTTT CASSPPGLYRTDTQYF
few TRBJ2-7 TRBV5-5 NA TGTGCCAGCAGCTTGGGGGGGGCAGAAACATCCTACGAGCAGTACTTC CASSLGGAETSYEQYF
many TRBJ2-5 TRBV12-3/TRBV12-4 NA TGTGCCAGCAGACAAAATACTCGACAGGAGCAAGAGACCCAGTACTTC CASRQNTRQEQETQYF
few TRBJ2-7 TRBV7-8 TRBD2 TGTGCCAGCAGCTCCTTGACTAGCGGGGACTACGAGCAGTACTTC CASSSLTSGDYEQYF
few TRBJ1-2 TRBV27 NA TGTGCCGTACAGGGACCTAACTATGGCTACACCTTC CAVQGPNYGYTF
NA TRBJ1-5 TRBV5-1 NA TGCGCCAGCAGCTTGTTAGGGCGGAACTGGGAGCCCCAGCATTTT CASSLLGRNWEPQHF
few TRBJ2-5 TRBV7-9 TRBD2 TGTGCCAGCAGCTCAGGGACTAGCGGGGGTCAGACCCAGTACTTC CASSSGTSGGQTQYF
few TRBJ2-3 TRBV5-1 NA TGCGCCAGCAAAGTGAGGGCCAACACAGATACGCAGTATTTT CASKVRANTDTQYF
few TRBJ2-2 TRBV27 TRBD2 TGTGCCAGCAGTCCCATAGCGGGGGTGAACACCGGGGAGCTGTTTTTT CASSPIAGVNTGELFF
many TRBJ2-2 TRBV7-8 NA TGTGCCAGCAGCCTAGACAGTAACACCGGGGAGCTGTTTTTT CASSLDSNTGELFF
few TRBJ2-3 TRBV5-6 NA TGTGCCAGCAGCTTGGGGGGGGGCAGTTTCACAGATACGCAGTATTTT CASSLGGGSFTDTQYF
many TRBJ1-1 TRBV5-1 NA TGCGCCAGCAGCTTGGACAAGCCCATGAACACTGAAGCTTTCTTT CASSLDKPMNTEAFF
NA TRBJ2-4 TRBV20-1 NA TGCAGTGCTAGGGACCAAATGTCGGGCATTCAGTACTTC CSARDQMSGIQYF
few TRBJ1-6 TRBV12-3/TRBV12-4 NA TGTGCCAGCAGTCCGGGGGCAGGGGTGAGTTCACCCCTCCACTTT CASSPGAGVSSPLHF
NA TRBJ2-3 TRBV9 NA TGTGCCAGCAGCGTAAACCCAGGGTCCACAGATACGCAGTATTTT CASSVNPGSTDTQYF
NA TRBJ1-1 TRBV6-1 TRBD1 TGTGCAAGCAGTGACAGCTCCAGGGGGCGCGGGACTGAAGCTTTCTTT CASSDSSRGRGTEAFF
NA TRBJ1-5 TRBV4-1 NA TGCGCCAGCAGCCAAGACAGGGTTGGTCAGCCCCAGCATTTT CASSQDRVGQPQHF
few TRBJ1-4 TRBV10-2 TRBD1 TGCGCCAGCAGTGAGTCGGGACAGGGGTATGAAAAACTGTTTTTT CASSESGQGYEKLFF
many TRBJ2-7 TRBV5-6 NA TGTGCCAGCAGCTTGATTCAGGGACCGTGGGACGAGCAGTACTTC CASSLIQGPWDEQYF
few TRBJ2-7 TRBV12-3/TRBV12-4 TRBD1 TGTGCCAGCAGTTTGGGGACAGGGCTAAACGAGCAGTACTTC CASSLGTGLNEQYF
NA TRBJ2-7 TRBV18 NA TGTGCCAGCTCACCAGATACCTACGAGCAGTACTTC CASSPDTYEQYF
NA TRBJ2-7 TRBV2 NA TGTGCCAGCAGCTTGGGACCGTACGTGGAGCAGTACTTC CASSLGPYVEQYF
few TRBJ2-6 TRBV25-1 NA TGTGCCAGCAGTGAAGGGGAAGGGGCCAACGTCCTGACTTTC CASSEGEGANVLTF
NA TRBJ2-2 TRBV15 NA TGTGCCACCAGCAGAGATCCTACGGGGAACACCGGGGAGCTGTTTTTT CATSRDPTGNTGELFF
few TRBJ2-3 TRBV10-2 NA TGCGCCAGCAGTGGCTCAACCCCTCTAGCGCCAGGGAGCACAGATACGCAGTATTTT CASSGSTPLAPGSTDTQYF
NA TRBJ1-5 TRBV5-1 TRBD1 TGCGCCAGCAGCGGGGGGACAGGCGACAATCAGCCCCAGCATTTT CASSGGTGDNQPQHF
NA TRBJ2-7 TRBV7-8 TRBD1 TGTGCCAGCAGCGTCCTTGGGACAGCGTACGAGCAGTACTTC CASSVLGTAYEQYF
NA TRBJ1-4 TRBV5-6 TRBD1 TGTGCCAGCAGCCAAAAACAGGGGGCGAGGGAAAAACTGTTTTTT CASSQKQGAREKLFF
NA TRBJ1-1 TRBV28 TRBD1 TGTGCCAGCAGGGCCCCGGGACAGCCTGAAGCTTTCTTT CASRAPGQPEAFF
NA TRBJ2-5 TRBV7-3 NA TGTGCCAGCAGCTCCAACGGTATTAGCGGAGAGACCCAGTACTTC CASSSNGISGETQYF
many TRBJ2-1 TRBV6-5 NA TGTGCCAGCAGTTACTCGATAGGAAGCTCCTACAATGAGCAGTTCTTC CASSYSIGSSYNEQFF
few TRBJ2-1 TRBV12-3/TRBV12-4 NA TGTGCCAGCAGTGACGCCGGGACAGAGCAGTTCTTC CASSDAGTEQFF
NA TRBJ1-1 TRBV12-3/TRBV12-4 NA TGTGCCAGCAGTCGCTCGAGGGGGTTGGCTGAAGCTTTCTTT CASSRSRGLAEAFF
many TRBJ2-1 TRBV5-1 TRBD2 TGCGCCAGCAGTAAGGTTAGCGGGGGGGATAGCTCCTACAATGAGCAGTTCTTC CASSKVSGGDSSYNEQFF
few TRBJ1-6 TRBV2 NA TGTGCCAGCAGATACTCTGAGACAAATTCACCCCTCCACTTT CASRYSETNSPLHF
NA TRBJ1-2 TRBV7-9 NA TGTGCCGGGCGGAATGACAGAGAACAAAACTATGGCTACACCTTC CAGRNDREQNYGYTF
NA TRBJ2-1 TRBV5-1 NA TGCGCCAGCAGCTTAGCGGGCGTACAGTTCTTC CASSLAGVQFF
NA TRBJ1-1 TRBV18 NA TGTGCCAGCTCACCGAGACAGACTAACACTGAAGCTTTCTTT CASSPRQTNTEAFF
few TRBJ2-7 TRBV20-1 NA TGCAGTGCTAGGGGATCTCTGGCCTACGAGCAGTACTTC CSARGSLAYEQYF
few TRBJ1-1 TRBV12-3/TRBV12-4 TRBD1 TGTGCCAGCACCCCTAACAGGGGAATCACTGAAGCTTTCTTT CASTPNRGITEAFF
NA TRBJ2-5 TRBV5-1 NA TGCGCCAGCAGCTTGGGGTGGACAGAAGAGACCCAGTACTTC CASSLGWTEETQYF
many TRBJ2-5 TRBV20-1 TRBD2 TGCAGTGCTAGTCGGGGACTAGCGGGGGGCCACTTC CSASRGLAGGHF